This TCR beta chain was recovered during a study of T cells after yellow fever vaccination. In TCRdb, the 5' RACE reads were re-called with MiXCR into one record per CDR3 protein. There are approximately 300,000 distinct CDR3 sequences in the sample; about 10% occur only once, and about 3.3% lies in the top ten. The CDR3 contains 12 residues. Trimming cost V 8 bases and J 8 bases; bases outside gene matches: 3. CDR1 is SGHDN and CDR2 is FVKESK in the germline V gene. The TCR comes from a man in his late teens or twenties who received the YFV17D yellow fever vaccine. The sequenced sample was CD4+ T cells sorted from PBMCs, obtained 45 days after the yellow fever booster vaccination. The chain joins TRBV14 to TRBJ1-6, with 7 nucleotides matching TRBD1. As DNA, the CDR3 is TGTGCCAGCGGACAGGATTATTCACCCCTCCACTTT. Translating gives CASGQDYSPLHF.